This record covers a single T cell receptor (beta chain). The record originates from a study of tumor-infiltrating lymphocytes in oesophageal squamous cell carcinoma. Via MiXCR, TCRdb re-called the PCR reads, giving one row per CDR3 protein. This table holds 9,900 or so distinct CDR3 sequences, under 65% found once. This CDR3 spans 15 amino acids. CDR1 and CDR2 (germline): SGHVT, SQSDAQ. The sample taken for sequencing was esophageal tumor tissue. This TCR derives from a female donor with esophageal squamous cell carcinoma. The chain has TRBV7-4 and TRBJ2-1; D gene unclear. The end of the DNA aligns better with TRBJ2-7, so the J call may be wrong. CDR3 loop: CASSLEGQRRYEQYF. CDR3 nucleotides: TGTGCCAGCAGCTTAGAAGGGCAGCGAAGGTACGAGCAGTACTTC.